The clone carrying this T cell receptor beta chain was seen just once. Germline lookup yields CDR1 SGHTA and CDR2 FQGNSA. This CDR3 has 17 residues. Trimming took off 2 bases at V and 2 bases at J, with 19 bases between the two ends. The data belong to a study of T cell changes during pregnancy in multiple sclerosis. Libraries were prepared by immunoSEQ multiplex PCR; TCRdb keeps only in-frame clonotypes and omits some of them. In the table there are 30,000 to 40,000 clones, 90% of which are singletons. The source was CD4+ T cells from peripheral blood mononuclear cells, collected in the second trimester of pregnancy. The source is a female donor with multiple sclerosis, enrolled in a pregnancy study. The genes are TRBV7-2 and TRBJ2-7, with D maybe TRBD1 (6 bases). This CDR3 is CASSLSISSAGAYEQYF. The CDR3, as DNA: TGTGCCAGCAGCTTATCAATTTCCTCGGCAGGGGCCTACGAGCAGTACTTC.